This T cell receptor beta chain originates from a study of T cell responses to AZD1222 COVID-19 vaccine (dated by TCRdb to about 2021). Concerning the study at large: A total of 230 to 250 trial participants underwent TCR sequencing, of whom some 210 received two doses of AZD1222 and 26 received two doses of the MenACWY control vaccine. Trial participants were enrolled by age into 18-55, 56-69 and 70-plus year subgroups, with about 150, 28 and 57 TCR-sequenced participants respectively. Paper-wide results and their limitations: In the small 56-69-year group, the increase in depth fell short of significance, most likely because of low power. Only 5 to 7 AZD1222 recipients were SARS-CoV-2 seropositive at baseline, limiting conclusions about previously exposed vaccinees. The vaccine-associated CD4 TCRs covered the entire spike protein, and the dominant responses fell in regions 160-218 and 743-854. No day 14 peak-response samples were available, so repertoires were characterized only after the peak T cell response. Reportedly, close to half of the unique spike-specific TCRs recognized epitopes lying outside the regions that are mutated in the B.1.351 and B.1.1.7 variants. After two AZD1222 doses, spike-specific TCR breadth and depth were significantly higher than at day 0 and than in MenACWY recipients. Participants were mostly white British, with more females than males. The authors suggested clonal diversity may have been underestimated.

Regarding this clone: The antigen this receptor binds is unknown. No base qualities exist here, and no much larger clone lies one base off it.

The CDR3 regions of human TCRbeta chains were analyzed by immunosequencing. Processing in the source paper ran as follows. Repertoire TCRs were matched against a reference library of SARS-CoV-2-specific TCRs generated with the MIRA antigen-specificity platform. Breadth meant the fraction of unique TCRs that were SARS-CoV-2-associated, whereas depth meant the fraction of total T cells that were SARS-CoV-2-associated. Using the MIRA data, every spike-specific TCR was mapped to the spike region that the TCR reacted to and assigned to either a CD4 or a CD8 class. Log10-transformed breadth and depth values were compared by one-way ANOVA with Sidak's multiple comparisons tests. Imported from immuneACCESS, the table was reduced by TCRdb to in-frame sequences with V and J called. These copies leave out some clones; in studies compared against another copy, an unresolved V gene accounts for under half, and the cause of the remainder is not known. Clonal size and the V and J genes are those of that table, whereas D and trimming came from the DNA. This sample holds around 84,000 clones; around 88% were observed only once. The ten largest clones represent 10% of the sample.

Interpreted using the paper, the time point label stands for: baseline before first vaccination. Taken with the paper, the label for treatment or condition translates to: meningococcal conjugate vaccine given as trial control. Vaccinee samples were obtained from the UK trials COV001 and COV002, which included a single-blind randomized controlled phase 2/3 trial of AZD1222 (ChAdOx1 nCoV-19) in healthy adults. For TCRbeta chain sequencing, PBMC samples from trial participants were taken at day 0 and at day 28 after the second dose. V was cut back by 6 bases and J by 8 bases, leaving a gap of 8 bases between them. The CDR1 and CDR2 encoded by the germline V gene are MNHEY and SVGAGI. The cysteine opens and the phenylalanine closes a CDR3 of 12 amino acids. CDR3 DNA only is kept here, 36 bases in frame from base 1.

The input for sequencing was peripheral blood, taken on day 0 of MenACWY control vaccination. This receptor was taken from an adult in good health. The sequence joins TRBV6-5 to TRBJ1-6; a tentative D match to TRBD1 spans 5 bases. The CDR3 here reads CASSRRDSPLHF. The DNA sequence reads TGTGCCAGCAGCCGCAGGGATTCACCCCTCCACTTT.